A selection of T cell receptor beta chains follows, all from one sample in a study of blood T cell repertoires in COVID-19. TCRdb's table, derived via immunoSEQ multiplex PCR, lists solely in-frame clones and lacks some. This sample has around 230,000 clones, with just under 85% found just once. Input material: PBMCs or T cells enriched from blood (not recorded which). The receptor source for this set is a man aged 35 to 55 who had recovered from COVID-19. Each CDR3 is given with its conserved first and last residue. The D gene is left open where the match is weak.

j_call v_call d_call cdr3_nt cdr3_aa
TRBJ1-4 TRBV28 TRBD1 TGTGCCAGCAACACAGGGGTGGGTAGTGAAAAACTGTTTTTT CASNTGVGSEKLFF
TRBJ2-3 TRBV2 TRBD2 TGTGCCAGCAGGGGACTAGCGGGAGACACAGATACGCAGTATTTT CASRGLAGDTDTQYF
TRBJ2-3 TRBV5-6 TRBD1 TGTGCCAGCAGCGCGCCGGGACAGGGGAGAGATACGCAGTATTTT CASSAPGQGRDTQYF
TRBJ2-3 TRBV5-4 . TGTGCCAGCAGTCACCCTCGGAGGGAGGGGGACAGGACAGATACGCAGTATTTT CASSHPRREGDRTDTQYF
TRBJ2-7 TRBV29-1 . TGCAGCGTTTGGACAGCCTACTACGAGCAGTACTTC CSVWTAYYEQYF
TRBJ1-4 TRBV29-1 TRBD1 TGCAGCGCCAGACAGGGGAATGAAAAACTGTTTTTT CSARQGNEKLFF
TRBJ2-2 TRBV10-3 . TGTGCCATCAGTGCTCGAGTCGGGTTGAACACCGGGGAGCTGTTTTTT CAISARVGLNTGELFF
TRBJ2-1 TRBV9 TRBD2 TGTGCCAGCAGCGTATCTAGCGGGAGTCCCTACAATGAGCAGTTCTTC CASSVSSGSPYNEQFF
TRBJ2-2 TRBV7-2 . TGTGCCAGCAGCTTTTCCCCGGGGAACACCGGGGAGCTGTTTTTT CASSFSPGNTGELFF
TRBJ2-1 TRBV27 TRBD2 TGTGCCAGCAGTTCGACTAGCGGGGGGTTCAATGAGCAGTTCTTC CASSSTSGGFNEQFF
TRBJ2-7 TRBV6-6 TRBD2 TGTGCCAGCAGTGATCTAGCGGGGGGGAACTACGAGCAGTACTTC CASSDLAGGNYEQYF
TRBJ2-7 TRBV10-3 TRBD2 TGTGCCATCAGTGACCCCCTAGCGGGGATCTCCTACGAGCAGTACTTC CAISDPLAGISYEQYF
TRBJ1-5 TRBV9 TRBD1 TGTGCCAGCAGCCGAGGACAGGGCAATCAGCCCCAGCATTTT CASSRGQGNQPQHF
TRBJ2-3 TRBV6-5 TRBD1 TGTGCCAGCAGTTCCCAGGGGGCCAGCACAGATACGCAGTATTTT CASSSQGASTDTQYF
TRBJ1-4 TRBV28 . TGTGCCAGCAGTTTATTGTATATGGGGGCGGATCGGGAAAAACTGTTTTTT CASSLLYMGADREKLFF
TRBJ1-2 TRBV18 . TGTGCCAGCTCACCAGGCGGAAACTATGGCTACACCTTC CASSPGGNYGYTF
TRBJ1-2 TRBV5-1 TRBD1 TGCGCCAGCAGTCCTAGGACAGGAGCTCTCCATGGCTACACCTTC CASSPRTGALHGYTF